This T cell receptor (beta chain) is drawn from a study of shared clonotypes between healthy human individuals. A remark on this clone: Its antigen is unidentified.

TCRdb's copy holds only in-frame clones and misses some; the assay was immunoSEQ multiplex PCR. The sample lists 450,000 to 500,000 clones, about 78% occurring once. This CDR3 has 11 amino acids. Looked up from germline, CDR1 is SGHDT and CDR2 is YYEEEE. Trimming removed 4 bases at V and 4 bases at J, with 6 bases between. Study-wide points: Clonotype sharing among the donors was expected to vary with sequencing depth.

The sample consisted of PBMCs. The genes are TRBV5-6 and TRBJ2-7; D ambiguous. The sequence derives from a woman aged 40 to 50 in good health. Some clones in this sample may be carry-over from other donors' samples. The DNA for the CDR3 is TGTGCCAGCAGCAGAAGGTACGAGCAGTACTTC. Translating it yields CASSRRYEQYF.